This note documents a single T cell receptor beta chain sequence. CDR3 length equals 16 residues. Germline V gives CDR1 MRHNA, CDR2 SNTAGT. V lost 5 bases and J lost 0, with 11 bases in between. RNA was extracted with the RNeasy kit, and a quantity of about 0.45 to 1 ug was reverse transcribed using random hexamers. By means of immunoSEQ multiplex PCR, TCR beta CDR3 spanning 54 Vbeta and 13 Jbeta underwent amplification. TCRdb reanalysed the immunoSEQ multiplex PCR reads using MiXCR and keeps one entry per CDR3 protein. Here the sample spans about 100,000 distinct CDR3 sequences, roughly 96% being singletons. The data are from a study of CD8 T cells in Susac syndrome. Study at large: The Susac syndrome patients that were sequenced included over five with active disease and roughly 8 in remission. At the time their blood was drawn, patients with Susac syndrome were either therapy-naive, on corticosteroids (with some of them also receiving intravenous immunoglobulin), or on intravenous immunoglobulin alone.

Isolation of CD8+ and CD4+ T cells was performed negatively, whereas enrichment of TEMRA cells was done by FACS. This sequence joins TRBV6-4 and TRBJ2-6, with a tentative D call TRBD1 (5 bases). The clonotype comes from a human donor with Susac syndrome. The sequencing sample was made of CD8+ T cells from PBMCs. The CDR3 DNA is TGTGCCAGCAGTCCCCAGGGTAGCTCTGGGGCCAACGTCCTGACTTTC. This sequence encodes CASSPQGSSGANVLTF.